The 18 T cell receptor beta chains presented below share a single source sample, sequenced in a study of blood T cell repertoires in COVID-19. Clones were read by immunoSEQ multiplex PCR, and TCRdb kept only the in-frame ones, dropping some. The sample contains roughly 72,000 clones, roughly 90% of which appear only once. The sample taken for sequencing was peripheral blood. The source of these receptors is a human donor in a cohort sampled during active COVID-19.

Many counts were recorded for this clone. The chain combines TRBV7-3 with TRBJ2-1, with D possibly being TRBD1 (8 bases). Germline-derived CDR1 and CDR2 are SGHTA and FQGTGA. The CDR3 sequence is 15 residues long. V was clipped by 4 bases and J by 3 bases, with 13 bases between them. CDR3 protein: CASSSTGGDYNEQFF. The CDR3 DNA follows: TGTGCCAGCAGCTCCACAGGGGGGGACTACAATGAGCAGTTCTTC.

The V gene is TRBV5-1, the J gene TRBJ1-1; D might be TRBD1 (5 bases). Germline V gene sequence: CDR1 SGHRS, CDR2 YFSETQ. This CDR3 is built from 13 residues. Between the trimmed V and J ends, which lost 3 bases and 4 bases, there was a span of 10 bases. In DNA, the CDR3 is TGCGCCAGCAGCTGGGGGGGTAGCACTGAAGCTTTCTTT. Translation: CASSWGGSTEAFF.

The rearrangement links TRBV5-4 to TRBJ2-7, with D possibly being TRBD2 (5 bases). Germline-derived CDR1 and CDR2 are SGHNT and YYREEE (reference sequence). The CDR3 sequence is 14 residues long. Deletions cut 0 bases from V and 4 bases from J, with 11 bases between. The CDR3 spells CASSLERGRYEQYF. The CDR3 DNA follows: TGTGCCAGCAGCTTGGAAAGAGGGCGGTACGAGCAGTACTTC.

The V and J genes are TRBV12-5 and TRBJ1-2; D remains unclear. The CDR3 length is 13 residues. The V gene lost 4 bases and the J gene lost 6 bases, with 12 bases spanning the gap. Germline V gives CDR1 LGHNT, CDR2 FRNRAP. The CDR3 DNA sequence: TGTGCTAGTGGTTCGGGGATCGGCGATGGCTACACCTTC. Translating gives CASGSGIGDGYTF.

The rearrangement links TRBV5-4 to TRBJ2-1, with TRBD2 identical over 10 bases. V was pared by 4 bases and J by 1 base, with 11 bases of the junction left unmatched. Germline V lookup: CDR1 SGHNT, CDR2 YYREEE (reference sequence). This CDR3 contains 18 residues. CDR3 coding DNA: TGTGCCAGCAGCCGCGGGCTAGCGGGAGTTCCGTCCTACAATGAGCAGTTCTTC. This translates into CASSRGLAGVPSYNEQFF.

The chain recombines TRBV11-3 with TRBJ2-1, with 8 bases lining up with TRBD1. Germline CDR1 and CDR2: SGHNT and YENEEA. This CDR3 region has 13 residues. Trimming removed 5 bases from V and 8 bases from J; junction bases left unmatched: 5. The CDR3 loop is CASSPPTGDEQFF. The CDR3 nucleotides read TGTGCCAGCAGCCCCCCGACAGGGGATGAGCAGTTCTTC.

This clone is a singleton in its sample. The V gene is TRBV3-1 (or the pseudogene TRBV3-2), the J gene TRBJ2-5, with 8 bases lining up with TRBD2. The J segment lost 4 bases and the V segment lost 3 bases, leaving 10 bases of the junction unmatched. The CDR3 covers 16 residues. Per the germline V gene, CDR1 is LGHDT and CDR2 is YNNKEL (reference sequence). The CDR3 region is CASSQGFGGAAETQYF. The CDR3 DNA sequence: TGTGCCAGCAGCCAGGGCTTCGGGGGGGCCGCAGAGACCCAGTACTTC.

V and J are TRBV5-6 and TRBJ2-7, with 11 positions matching TRBD2. Germline lookup yields CDR1 SGHDT and CDR2 YYEEEE. CDR3 length equals 17 residues. The junction had 10 bases not matched to a gene; V was cut back by 3 bases and J by 2 bases. DNA for the CDR3: TGTGCCAGCAGCTCAAATGGACTAGCGGGTTCCCCCTACGAGCAGTACTTC. Its protein is CASSSNGLAGSPYEQYF. The full variable domain, with the rest looked up from reference TRBV5-6 and TRBJ2-7, is DAGVTQSPTHLIKTRGQQVTLRCSPKSGHDTVSWYQQALGQGPQFIFQYYEEEERQRGNFPDRFSGHQFPNYSSELNVNALLLGDSALYLCASSSNGLAGSPYEQYFGPGTRLTVT.

The chain joins TRBV6-5 to TRBJ1-1; tentatively, D is TRBD1 (5 bases). The CDR3 is made up of 13 amino acids. Trimming stripped 7 bases from V and 7 bases from J, with 16 bases between. Germline CDR1 is MNHEY and CDR2 is SVGAGI. CDR3 nucleotides: TGTGCCAGCACCCACGGGCGGGACGGTGAAGCTTTCTTT. It is translated as CASTHGRDGEAFF.

The chain has TRBV29-1 and TRBJ2-7, with D perhaps matching TRBD2 (5 bases). This CDR3 region has 11 residues. The germline gives CDR1 SQVTM, CDR2 ANQGSEA. V was cut by 4 bases and J by 5 bases, with 9 bases left in between. The CDR3 DNA reads TGCAGCGTTGCGGAGGCGAACGAGCAGTACTTC. Translation: CSVAEANEQYF.

V gene TRBV6-5 combines with J gene TRBJ1-3, with D maybe TRBD1 (6 bases). CDR1 MNHEY and CDR2 SVGAGI come from the germline V gene. With 0 bases removed from V and 3 bases from J, the gap between germline ends came to 12 bases. CDR3 size: 16 residues. The CDR3 nucleotides read TGTGCCAGCAGTTACTCAGGACAGACGGGTGGAAACACCATATATTTT. Protein product: CASSYSGQTGGNTIYF.

The rearrangement links TRBV6-5 to TRBJ2-7; 10 bases map to TRBD1. V trimming: 2 bases; J trimming: 4 bases; junction bases outside the gene matches: 5. Germline CDR1 and CDR2: MNHEY and SVGAGI. CDR3 length: 15 residues. The CDR3 bases are TGTGCCAGCAGTTACCCCGGGACAGGGGTGTACGAGCAGTACTTC. It encodes CASSYPGTGVYEQYF.

The chain employs TRBV2 and TRBJ2-3; tentative D call: TRBD2 (6 bases). With 6 bases removed from V and 0 bases from J, the gap between germline ends came to 10 bases. CDR3 length: 14 residues. Per germline, CDR1 SNHLY and CDR2 FYNNEI. CDR3 sequence: CASSRDSSTDTQYF. The CDR3 DNA reads TGTGCCAGCAGCCGGGACTCAAGCACAGATACGCAGTATTTT.

The chain carries TRBV4-2 and TRBJ2-1, with D possibly matching TRBD2 (5 bases). V lost 0 bases, J lost 2 bases, and 8 bases lay in between. CDR3 length equals 15 residues. Germline assignment: CDR1 LGHNA and CDR2 YNFKEQ. CDR3 in DNA: TGTGCCAGCAGCCAAGAAGAGGGCCCCTACAATGAGCAGTTCTTC. This gives the protein CASSQEEGPYNEQFF.

There are many counts of this clone. This chain joins TRBV7-2 and TRBJ1-3; possibly TRBD1 for D (5 bases). V was trimmed by 2 bases and J by 4 bases, leaving 12 bases between them. This CDR3 comprises 15 residues. From germline, CDR1 is SGHTA and CDR2 FQGNSA. The CDR3 sequence: CASSLRGRGGNTIYF. The CDR3 DNA reads TGTGCCAGCAGCTTAAGGGGTAGGGGCGGAAACACCATATATTTT.

The chain has TRBV11-2 and TRBJ2-3; TRBD2 aligns across 8 bases. CDR3 length equals 15 residues. J gave up 0 bases and V 2 bases, and 1 base lay outside the gene matches. Germline V gene sequence: CDR1 SGHAT, CDR2 FQNNGV. The CDR3 sequence is CASSLSGGSTDTQYF. The CDR3 coding sequence is TGTGCCAGCAGCTTATCGGGAGGGAGCACAGATACGCAGTATTTT.

The genes are TRBV13 and TRBJ2-3, with TRBD2 as a possible D gene (6 bases). Germline CDR1 reads PRHDT; CDR2 reads FYEKMQ (reference sequence). V was cut by 4 bases and J by 1 base, with 12 bases left in between. The CDR3 has 15 amino acids. The CDR3, as DNA: TGTGCCAGCAGCTCGCCCAGACTAGGCACAGATACGCAGTATTTT. Translated, it gives CASSSPRLGTDTQYF. The whole variable domain, filled in from reference TRBV13 and TRBJ2-3, reads AAGVIQSPRHLIKEKRETATLKCYPIPRHDTVYWYQQGPGQDPQFLISFYEKMQSDKGSIPDRFSAQQFSDYHSELNMSSLELGDSALYFCASSSPRLGTDTQYFGPGTRLTVL.

CDR3 loop: CASSLGLAAVTDTQYF. The CDR3 nucleotides are TGTGCCAGCAGCTTGGGACTAGCGGCAGTCACAGATACGCAGTATTTT. The rearrangement uses TRBV5-5 and TRBJ2-3; 9 bases line up with TRBD2. Germline V lookup: CDR1 SGHKS, CDR2 YYEKEE (reference sequence). The length of the CDR3 is 16 residues. With 0 bases clipped from V and 2 bases from J, the junction kept 4 bases outside the gene matches. Full variable domain (missing parts from reference TRBV5-5 and TRBJ2-3): DAGVTQSPTHLIKTRGQQVTLRCSPISGHKSVSWYQQVLGQGPQFIFQYYEKEERGRGNFPDRFSARQFPNYSSELNVNALLLGDSALYLCASSLGLAAVTDTQYFGPGTRLTVL.